These 16 T cell receptor beta chains came from one sample sequenced in a study of blood T cell repertoires in COVID-19. Assay: immunoSEQ multiplex PCR; the TCRdb copy retains only in-frame clones and omits some. The repertoire has under 500,000 clones, around nine tenths of them found once; the top ten carry over 1.5%. The sequencing sample was made of PBMCs or T cells enriched from blood (not recorded which). These receptors came from a woman younger than 30 with acute COVID-19.

Points on this clone: The same CDR3 arises from other DNA sequences in this sample as well. The J gene is TRBJ2-1, the V gene TRBV5-4; D is ambiguous. Per germline, CDR1 SGHNT and CDR2 YYREEE (reference sequence). Trimming left V 1 base short and J 2 bases short, with 4 bases between. The CDR3 runs 13 residues. The CDR3 DNA is TGTGCCAGCAGCTTGCGGGCCTACAATGAGCAGTTCTTC. It is translated as CASSLRAYNEQFF.

Here the CDR3 DNA reads TGTGCCATCAGGACAGGGGACTATGGCTACACCTTC. It yields the protein CAIRTGDYGYTF. This chain links TRBV10-3 with TRBJ1-2; 8 positions match TRBD1. The germline gives CDR1 ENHRY, CDR2 SYGVKD. V was pared by 6 bases and J by 3 bases, with 0 bases of the junction left unmatched. The CDR3 loop spans 12 amino acids.

J is TRBJ2-7 and V is TRBV12-3 or TRBV12-4; 7 nucleotides line up with TRBD1. The junction had 8 bases not matched to a gene; V was cut back by 6 bases and J by 6 bases. This CDR3 comprises 13 residues. The CDR3 reads CASSRDRRSEQYF. The CDR3 nucleotides read TGTGCCAGCAGCCGGGACAGAAGAAGCGAGCAGTACTTC.

The chain couples TRBV7-2 to TRBJ1-3; D call uncertain. Germline V gene data show CDR1 as SGHTA and CDR2 as FQGNSA. This CDR3 region has 14 residues. V dropped 2 bases and J dropped 0 bases, with 5 bases sitting between them. CDR3 loop: CASSLTSSGNTIYF. The CDR3, as DNA: TGTGCCAGCAGCTTAACCAGCTCTGGAAACACCATATATTTT.

This rearrangement joins TRBV29-1 to TRBJ2-2; unclear D gene. Trimming shortened V by 5 bases and J by 2 bases, and 12 bases separated the two germline ends. The CDR3 runs 14 residues. CDR1 and CDR2 (germline): SQVTM, ANQGSEA. The CDR3 protein is CSVYVQINTGELFF. CDR3 sequence (DNA): TGCAGCGTTTATGTACAGATAAACACCGGGGAGCTGTTTTTT.

The chain combines TRBV18 with TRBJ2-3; D is perhaps TRBD1 (6 bases). CDR3 size: 15 residues. From germline, CDR1 is KGHSH and CDR2 LQKENI. V lost 3 bases to trimming and J lost 2 bases, with 12 bases between them. Written as DNA, the CDR3 is TGTGCCAGCTCACCCGGACAGATCCCCACAGATACGCAGTATTTT. It codes for CASSPGQIPTDTQYF.

The chain has TRBV4-1 and TRBJ2-7; the match to TRBD2 covers 7 bases. The CDR3 is 14 amino acids. After removal of 4 bases from V and 4 bases from J, the junction contained 7 bases not matched to a gene. CDR1 is MGHRA, CDR2 YSYEKL, per germline. CDR3 amino acids: CASSPAGRLYEQYF. The CDR3 nucleotides are TGCGCCAGCAGCCCAGCGGGACGTCTATACGAGCAGTACTTC.

The genes are TRBV11-2 and TRBJ2-7; D uncertain. Germline V CDR1 and CDR2: SGHAT, FQNNGV. V lost 1 base and J lost 3, with 10 bases in between. The CDR3 runs 14 residues. CDR3 sequence: CASSLAMLNYEQYF. In DNA, the CDR3 is TGTGCCAGCAGCTTAGCAATGCTAAACTACGAGCAGTACTTC.

V is TRBV7-2 and J is TRBJ2-7; TRBD1 is a possible D gene (5 bases). Germline lookup yields CDR1 SGHTA and CDR2 FQGNSA. Trimming cost V 4 bases and J 3 bases, with 16 bases left between them. The CDR3 runs 15 residues. CDR3 nucleotides: TGTGCCAGCAGCTCCTCACAGGTTTTGGTCTACGAGCAGTACTTC. It yields the protein CASSSSQVLVYEQYF.

The chain couples TRBV7-2 to TRBJ2-1; 12 nucleotides agree with TRBD2. CDR3 length: 18 amino acids. From germline, CDR1 is SGHTA and CDR2 FQGNSA. V was clipped by 2 bases and J by 10 bases; unmatched bases: 15. CDR3: CASSLLITTSGSAGEQFF. The CDR3 nucleotides read TGTGCCAGCAGCTTACTAATTACGACTAGCGGGAGTGCCGGGGAGCAGTTCTTC.

V is TRBV7-9 and J is TRBJ2-3, with 7 bases fitting TRBD1. The CDR3 consists of 14 residues. Germline trimming cut 3 bases from V and 2 bases from J; bases unmatched to any gene: 2. Germline V gene data show CDR1 as SEHNR and CDR2 as FQNEAQ (reference sequence). CDR3 DNA sequence: TGTGCCAGCAGCTTGACAGGGTTCACAGATACGCAGTATTTT. Its translation: CASSLTGFTDTQYF. Combining the CDR3 with reference TRBV7-9 and TRBJ2-3 gives the whole variable domain DTGVSQNPRHKITKRGQNVTFRCDPISEHNRLYWYRQTLGQGPEFLTYFQNEAQLEKSRLLSDRFSAERPKGSFSTLEIQRTEQGDSAMYLCASSLTGFTDTQYFGPGTRLTVL.

The V and J genes are TRBV18 and TRBJ1-4; tentative D call: TRBD1 (5 bases). Germline-derived CDR1 and CDR2 are KGHSH and LQKENI. The CDR3 spans 15 residues. V shed 3 bases and J shed 5 bases, with 13 bases lying between them. CDR3 nucleotide sequence: TGTGCCAGCTCACCGTTCGTAGGGGTCAATGAAAAACTGTTTTTT. As protein: CASSPFVGVNEKLFF.

The V and J genes are TRBV3-1 (or the pseudogene TRBV3-2) and TRBJ2-2, with 10 nucleotides matching TRBD1. V dropped 4 bases and J dropped 4; count of bases not matched to a gene: 3. CDR1 is LGHDT, CDR2 YNNKEL, per germline (reference sequence). The CDR3 contains 15 residues. In nucleotides, the CDR3 is TGTGCCAGCAGCCCTCGGGACAGGGGCACCGGGGAGCTGTTTTTT. Its translation is CASSPRDRGTGELFF.

The DNA of the CDR3 is TGCAGCGTGCGAACTAGCGGGGGGACAAGTGAGCAGTTCTTC. Translating it yields CSVRTSGGTSEQFF. The chain links TRBV29-1 to TRBJ2-1; TRBD2 matches 12 bases. The CDR3 loop spans 14 amino acids. Per the germline V gene, CDR1 is SQVTM and CDR2 is ANQGSEA. Trimming cost V 6 bases and J 9 bases; bases outside gene matches: 9.

On this clone itself: The same CDR3 can be traced to other DNA sequences in this sample. V usage is TRBV28 and J usage is TRBJ1-2, with D uncertain. The V end lost 5 bases, the J end lost 5 bases, and 9 bases lay between the germline ends. There are 12 residues in the CDR3. Looked up from germline, CDR1 is MDHEN and CDR2 is SYDVKM. CDR3 amino acids: CASSLGGYGYTF. Written as DNA, the CDR3 is TGTGCCAGCAGTCTCGGCGGGTATGGCTACACCTTC.

The genes are TRBV7-9 and TRBJ2-7; tentatively, D is TRBD2 (6 bases). Trimming removed 5 bases at V and 2 bases at J, with 13 bases between. This CDR3 has 14 residues. Looked up from germline, CDR1 is SEHNR and CDR2 is FQNEAQ (reference sequence). The CDR3 protein is CASSPRGTPYEQYF. For the CDR3, the DNA is TGTGCCAGCAGCCCCCGGGGGACCCCCTACGAGCAGTACTTC.